This record concerns one T cell receptor (beta chain) sequence. A junction end diverges from the germline sequence, so it may reflect a read error. This specimen belongs to a study of T cells in Graves' hyperthyroidism and ophthalmopathy. Researchers took RNA transcripts and amplified the TCR beta CDR3 regions from them. Researchers ran a first-round RT-PCR on the TCR CDR3 using the HTBI primer set. TCRdb re-called the multiplex PCR reads through MiXCR, storing one row per CDR3 protein. There are 500,000 or so distinct CDR3 sequences in the sample; approximately 17% occur only once, and around 17% lies in the top ten. Germline CDR1 and CDR2: KGHDR and SFDVKD. CDR3 length equals 14 residues.

Sequencing was carried out using blood. The rearrangement links TRBV24-1 to TRBJ2-7; D is perhaps TRBD2 (5 bases). The sequence was obtained from a woman in her late teens or twenties with Graves' ophthalmopathy. CDR3 sequence (DNA): TGTGCTACCAGTGACCCTACTAGGAGCTACGAGCAGTACTTC. It encodes CATSDPTRSYEQYF.